The text below deals with one T cell receptor beta chain. The data stem from a study of blood T cell repertoires in COVID-19. For the study at large: COVID-19 samples collected from the United States, Italy and Spain covered acute and convalescent phases. T cells, B-cell-depleted T cells, or PBMCs supplied cDNA or gDNA.

In the original processing: Reference gene primers were amplified, and this amplification served to estimate nucleated cell counts. Here immunoSEQ multiplex PCR was the method, and the copy in TCRdb shows in-frame clones only, minus some. V, J and clone size derive from that table, while D and trimming were established from the DNA sequence. Of about 90,000 clones detected, about 91% appear once; the ten largest clones hold approximately 2.3%. The V gene's germline CDR1 is SGHVS and CDR2 FQNEAQ. The CDR3 is 14 residues long. V lost 2 bases to trimming and J lost 5 bases; unmatched junction nucleotides: 5.

This chain joins TRBV7-8 and TRBJ1-1; 7 bases align to TRBD1. The sample comprised peripheral blood. The TCR was taken from a human donor with active COVID-19. The donor label of this sample is uncertain. CDR3 sequence (DNA): TGTGCCAGCAGCTTAAGGGGGCTTGCGACTGAAGCTTTCTTT. Amino acids: CASSLRGLATEAFF.